Listed below are T cell receptor beta chains from one sample, sequenced in a study of molecular identifiers for immune sequencing clone quantification. One entry per CDR3 protein results from TCRdb running MiXCR on the PCR reads. In the table there are about 500,000 distinct CDR3 sequences, about 25% of which are singletons. Sequencing was performed on naive CD8+ T cells from blood, with Jurkat cell RNA spiked in. Every receptor here comes from a human donor in good health. Some libraries in this study had Jurkat cell RNA spiked in. CDR3s include the opening cysteine and the closing phenylalanine or tryptophan. The D gene is left open where the match is weak. A clone size is listed for some rows: how often the clone was seen (once, few, many), or a class if it is expanded.

size: NA; V: TRBV5-6; length: 16; J: TRBJ2-3; D: TRBD2; DNA: TGTGCCAGCAGCGCCGTAGCGGGGATGGGCACAGATACGCAGTATTTT; CDR3: CASSAVAGMGTDTQYF
size: NA; V: TRBV4-1; length: 15; J: TRBJ2-7; D: NA; DNA: TGCGCCAGCAGCCAAGGGGTCGTGGCAAGCTCCGAGCAGTACTTC; CDR3: CASSQGVVASSEQYF
size: few; V: TRBV30; length: 15; J: TRBJ1-2; D: NA; DNA: TGTGCCTGGAGTGCTACGACAGGCCCCCTATATGGCTACACCTTC; CDR3: CAWSATTGPLYGYTF
size: NA; V: TRBV3-1; length: 14; J: TRBJ1-5; D: NA; DNA: TGTGCCGGCAGCCCCATGCAGGGACCCCAGCCCCAGCATTTT; CDR3: CAGSPMQGPQPQHF
size: few; V: TRBV19; length: 14; J: TRBJ2-7; D: NA; DNA: TGTGCCAGTAGTACCAGCGGGCCCTCCTACGAGCAGTACTTC; CDR3: CASSTSGPSYEQYF
size: NA; V: TRBV6-1; length: 16; J: TRBJ2-3; D: TRBD2; DNA: TGTGCCAGCAGTGAACTAGCGGGAGCCCCGGCAGATACGCAGTATTTT; CDR3: CASSELAGAPADTQYF
size: NA; V: TRBV19; length: 14; J: TRBJ1-2; D: NA; DNA: TGTGCCAATAGTCCCGCCGGAACTAACTATAGCTACACCTTC; CDR3: CANSPAGTNYSYTF
size: many; V: TRBV5-6; length: 15; J: TRBJ2-3; D: TRBD2; DNA: TGTGCCAGCAGGTCCCGCGGGAGTCCCCCAGATACGCAGTATTTT; CDR3: CASRSRGSPPDTQYF
size: many; V: TRBV30; length: 12; J: TRBJ2-7; D: NA; DNA: TGTGCCTTATGGGATTCCCGCGGCGAGCAGTACTTC; CDR3: CALWDSRGEQYF
size: few; V: TRBV4-3; length: 15; J: TRBJ2-2; D: NA; DNA: TGCGCCAGCAGCCATGCGCATTCCGGTACCGGGGAGCTGTTTTTT; CDR3: CASSHAHSGTGELFF
size: NA; V: TRBV7-2; length: 16; J: TRBJ2-5; D: TRBD2; DNA: TGTGCCAGCAGCTTAGCACCAGCGGGAGTGGCAGAGACCCAGTACTTC; CDR3: CASSLAPAGVAETQYF
size: NA; V: TRBV2; length: 15; J: TRBJ2-2; D: NA; DNA: TGTGCCAGCAGTGCGGGCAGGGTGTACACCGGGGAGCTGTTTTTT; CDR3: CASSAGRVYTGELFF
size: NA; V: TRBV11-2; length: 15; J: TRBJ2-7; D: TRBD2; DNA: TGTGCCAGCAGCTTTTCTAGCGGGGGCAACTACGAGCAGTACTTC; CDR3: CASSFSSGGNYEQYF